This TCR beta chain was captured by sequencing in a study of vaccination and CD4 T cells after COVID-19. The Oncomine TCR Beta short-read assay was applied to DNA of cultured CD4+ T cells. A single record per CDR3 protein comes from TCRdb applying MiXCR to the PCR reads. Among a few thousand distinct CDR3 sequences, approximately 19% were seen once, and the ten largest hold about 15%. A remark on this clonotype: Its specificity is unknown.

The CDR3 is 14 amino acids. V lost 2 bases, J lost 1 base, and 8 bases lay in between. Germline CDR1 reads LGHDT; CDR2 reads YNNKEL (reference sequence). Treatment here: roughly 10-day PBMC culture with coronavirus spike peptide pools or control peptides (ViraFEST assay). Source material: CD4+ T cells from blood, cultured in vitro. V is TRBV3-1 and J is TRBJ1-1; D is ambiguous. This receptor was taken from a human donor who had recovered from COVID-19. CDR3 sequence: CASSQSWENTEAFF. The CDR3 DNA reads as TGTGCCAGCAGCCAATCTTGGGAGAACACTGAAGCTTTCTTT.